Presented here are 16 T cell receptor beta chains from one specimen sequenced in a study of beta chain features in type 1 diabetes. These receptors are not linked to any known antigen. The whole isolated RNA underwent reverse transcription, so sequencing captured expressed TCRB transcripts. The data were produced by immunoSEQ multiplex PCR, yet TCRdb's version contains in-frame clones alone and is incomplete. This table has 600,000 or so clones, roughly 12% appearing once. Study observations and caveats: Shorter TCRB CDR3s, moderately but significantly so, marked every one of the four CD4+ subsets in Type 1 diabetes patients.

Input material: naive CD4+ T cells from blood. The receptor set was obtained from a man aged 30 to 45 with type 1 diabetes.

The sample holds a few counts of this clone. The rearrangement joins TRBV6-1 to TRBJ1-5; 7 positions agree with TRBD1. V trimming: 3 bases; J trimming: 2 bases; junction bases outside the gene matches: 10. The CDR3 covers 17 residues. Germline V gene lookup returns CDR1 MNHNS and CDR2 SASEGT. The DNA of the CDR3 is TGTGCCAGCAGTGACCACACACAGGGGAGGGGCAATCAGCCCCAGCATTTT. This codes for CASSDHTQGRGNQPQHF.

This clone was observed a few times. The V and J genes are TRBV7-3 and TRBJ1-1; D is possibly TRBD1 (6 bases). The CDR3 totals 13 residues. V lost 1 base, J lost 7 bases, and 10 bases lay in between. From germline, CDR1 is SGHTA and CDR2 FQGTGA. CDR3: CASSLNRQDEAFF. In DNA form, the CDR3 reads TGTGCCAGCAGCTTAAATCGACAGGATGAAGCTTTCTTT.

Only a few counts were recorded for this clone. The chain is built from TRBV5-1 and TRBJ2-7; D is uncertain. Germline CDR1 reads SGHRS; CDR2 reads YFSETQ. V lost 0 bases to trimming and J lost 1 base, with 8 bases between them. CDR3 length equals 14 residues. The CDR3 region is CASSLAWSSYEQYF. Here the CDR3 DNA reads TGCGCCAGCAGCTTGGCCTGGTCTTCCTACGAGCAGTACTTC.

The chain carries TRBV11-2 and TRBJ2-7; TRBD1 is a possible D gene (5 bases). Trimming removed 6 bases from V and 2 bases from J, with 14 bases in between. Per the germline V gene, CDR1 is SGHAT and CDR2 is FQNNGV. There are 14 residues in the CDR3. The CDR3 sequence is CASRPGHRTYEQYF. CDR3 in DNA: TGTGCCAGCAGGCCAGGACATCGAACCTACGAGCAGTACTTC.

The chain carries TRBV2 and TRBJ1-6, with D tentatively TRBD1 (5 bases). V shed 10 bases and J shed 7 bases, with 14 bases lying between them. The CDR3 sequence is 13 residues long. The V gene's germline CDR1 is SNHLY and CDR2 FYNNEI. This CDR3 reads CATRELENSPLHF. The CDR3 DNA is TGTGCCACCAGGGAATTAGAGAATTCACCCCTCCACTTT.

This clone was detected a few times. J is TRBJ2-6 and V is TRBV6-6; D uncertain. The CDR3 consists of 13 residues. From germline, CDR1 is MNHNY and CDR2 SVGAGI (reference sequence). The ends were cut back, 2 bases at V and 4 bases at J, with 3 bases in the middle. The CDR3 region is CASSYQGANVLTF. CDR3 bases: TGTGCCAGCAGTTACCAAGGGGCCAACGTCCTGACTTTC.

This chain connects TRBV28 to TRBJ2-7; D call uncertain. The germline V and J ends were trimmed by 10 bases and 6 bases, with 13 bases remaining between them. CDR1 is MDHEN and CDR2 is SYDVKM in the germline V gene. The CDR3 contains 11 residues. The CDR3 nucleotides read TGTGCCACCCTAGGTCCTGGCGAGCAGTACTTC. This gives the protein CATLGPGEQYF.

The chain employs TRBV11-2 and TRBJ2-1; unclear D gene. CDR3 length equals 14 residues. V was clipped by 5 bases and J by 6 bases, with 14 bases between them. From germline, CDR1 is SGHAT and CDR2 FQNNGV. CDR3 sequence reads: CASSPGRPRNEQFF. The DNA of the CDR3 is TGTGCCAGCAGCCCGGGCCGGCCCCGCAATGAGCAGTTCTTC. The full variable domain, rest sourced from reference TRBV11-2 and TRBJ2-1, is EAGVAQSPRYKIIEKRQSVAFWCNPISGHATLYWYQQILGQGPKLLIQFQNNGVVDDSQLPKDRFSAERLKGVDSTLKIQPAKLEDSAVYLCASSPGRPRNEQFFGPGTRLTVL.

This CDR3 is CASSVAPNEKLFF. In nucleotides, the CDR3 is TGTGCCAGCAGCGTAGCTCCTAATGAAAAACTGTTTTTT. V usage is TRBV9 and J usage is TRBJ1-4; D ambiguous. The CDR3 sequence is 13 residues long. V lost 0 bases to trimming and J lost 3 bases, with 3 bases between them. Germline CDR1 SGDLS, CDR2 YYNGEE.

The chain couples TRBV28 to TRBJ1-5; D is unresolved. The CDR3 has 14 residues. V shed 1 base and J shed 0 bases, with 4 bases lying between them. Per the germline V gene, CDR1 is MDHEN and CDR2 is SYDVKM. CDR3 sequence: CASSLSLSNQPQHF. For the CDR3, the DNA is TGTGCCAGCAGTTTATCCCTTAGCAATCAGCCCCAGCATTTT.

CDR3 DNA sequence: TGTGCCAGCAGCCTTAGCTATGAGCAGTTCTTC. Translating gives CASSLSYEQFF. The gene calls are TRBV2 and TRBJ2-1; D not certain. The CDR3 consists of 11 residues. Germline V CDR1 and CDR2: SNHLY, FYNNEI. Trimming removed 6 bases at V and 8 bases at J, with 8 bases between.

This clone has just a few counts. The same CDR3 can be traced to other DNA sequences in this sample. The V gene is TRBV27, the J gene TRBJ2-3; D unclear. Trimming left V 3 bases short and J 1 base short, with 5 bases between. Germline V gene data show CDR1 as MNHEY and CDR2 as SMNVEV (reference sequence). The length of the CDR3 is 13 residues. The CDR3, as DNA: TGTGCCAGCAGTTTTCAAGGCACAGATACGCAGTATTTT. Residues: CASSFQGTDTQYF.

This clone turned up a few times. The chain carries TRBV6-6 and TRBJ2-5; 8 bases align to TRBD1. CDR3 length: 15 amino acids. The trim removed 6 bases at V and 7 bases at J, leaving 13 bases unmatched. Germline CDR1 and CDR2: MNHNY and SVGAGI (reference sequence). CDR3 coding DNA: TGTGCCAGCAGCCTCGGACAGGGCTGGGAAGGGACCCAGTACTTC. Encoded protein: CASSLGQGWEGTQYF.

Only a few counts were recorded for this clone. The same CDR3 also results from other DNA sequences found in this sample. The chain recombines TRBV7-2 with TRBJ2-3; D unresolved. CDR3 length equals 12 residues. Germline lookup yields CDR1 SGHTA and CDR2 FQGNSA. Deletions cut 2 bases from V and 6 bases from J, with 6 bases between. In DNA form, the CDR3 reads TGTGCCAGCAGCTTACTTAGGGATACGCAGTATTTT. Translating gives CASSLLRDTQYF.

In its sample, this clone was seen a few times. The V call is TRBV2, the J call TRBJ1-6; D gene unclear. The CDR3 is 14 residues long. Germline V gives CDR1 SNHLY, CDR2 FYNNEI. V was cut by 8 bases and J by 0 bases, with 8 bases left in between. CDR3 protein: CASEESSYNSPLHF. CDR3 DNA: TGTGCCAGCGAGGAGAGCTCCTATAATTCACCCCTCCACTTT.

This clone turned up a few times. V and J are TRBV5-1 and TRBJ1-2; 7 nucleotides line up with TRBD1. After removal of 1 base from V and 7 bases from J, the junction contained 10 bases not matched to a gene. This CDR3 spans 15 amino acids. CDR1 and CDR2 (germline): SGHRS, YFSETQ. CDR3 in DNA: TGCGCCAGCAGCTTGCAAGGGGGCGAAGGTCCTGGCTACACCTTC. This codes for CASSLQGGEGPGYTF. The full variable domain, rest sourced from reference TRBV5-1 and TRBJ1-2, is KAGVTQTPRYLIKTRGQQVTLSCSPISGHRSVSWYQQTPGQGLQFLFEYFSETQRNKGNFPGRFSGRQFSNSRSEMNVSTLELGDSALYLCASSLQGGEGPGYTFGSGTRLTVV.